Below, one T cell receptor beta chain is given with its context. Sequencing was performed with immunoSEQ multiplex PCR; in TCRdb, only in-frame clones are kept and a portion is missing. This sample has 75,000 to 95,000 clones, with around 95% found just once. This CDR3 is built from 15 residues. Germline V gene data show CDR1 as KGHSH and CDR2 as LQKENI. Trimming took 4 bases from V and 5 from J; bases not matched to a gene: 3. This record comes from a study of technical replicates of blood from a handful of donors. The origin of this receptor is a human donor in good health. The chain is built from TRBV18 and TRBJ1-4, with 11 bases that match TRBD1. The sequencing sample was made of T cells isolated from PBMCs. The DNA for the CDR3 is TGTGCCAGCTCACGTGGGACAGGGGGAAATGAAAAACTGTTTTTT. As protein: CASSRGTGGNEKLFF.